Sequencing of this T cell receptor (beta chain) was carried out in a study of cytomegalovirus exposure and HLA in healthy donors. Study findings and constraints: Highly shared sequence variants in one cluster were likely a sequencing artifact. Analysis performed later showed TCR beta chains linked to HLA being more clonally expanded than equally common others. Cytomegalovirus association was listed for 164 TCR beta chains.

PCR involved 60 Vbeta and 13 Jbeta primers. Only in-frame clones appear in the TCRdb table, and some are missing; sequencing was by immunoSEQ multiplex PCR. Of about 150,000 clones detected, approximately 79% appear once; the ten largest clones hold around 7.1%. Worth noting for this clone: Its antigen is unidentified.

Germline CDR1 is SGHRS and CDR2 is YFSETQ. V was cut by 1 base and J by 2 bases, with 6 bases left in between. The CDR3 length is 13 residues. The receptor's source is a woman between 40 and 50 years old in good health and CMV-seropositive. The V and J genes are TRBV5-1 and TRBJ1-1; D gene unclear. Sample: PBMCs. CDR3 coding DNA: TGCGCCAGCAGCTTGCAGGCTAACACTGAAGCTTTCTTT. Protein sequence: CASSLQANTEAFF.